This TCR beta chain was observed in a study of blood T cell repertoires in COVID-19. V gave up 7 bases and J gave up 1 base; unmatched junction bases: 6. This CDR3 region has 14 residues. Germline CDR1 reads SNHLY; CDR2 reads FYNNEI. Only in-frame clones appear in the TCRdb table, and some are missing; sequencing was by immunoSEQ multiplex PCR. The data show over 95,000 clones, more than 75% seen once. The chain carries TRBV2 and TRBJ1-1; the match to TRBD1 covers 7 bases. The TCR was taken from a middle-aged man with acute or convalescent COVID-19. Specimen: peripheral blood. CDR3 bases: TGTGCCAGCACTCGACAGGGTTCGAACACTGAAGCTTTCTTT. Encoded protein: CASTRQGSNTEAFF.